A single sample is the source of the 4 T cell receptor beta chains below, sequenced in a study of cytomegalovirus exposure and HLA in healthy donors. TCRdb's copy holds only in-frame clones and misses some; the assay was immunoSEQ multiplex PCR. The data show 120,000 to 150,000 clones, roughly 90% seen once. Sample: PBMCs. These receptors were obtained from a man between 18 and 29 years old in good health and CMV-seropositive.

This chain connects TRBV6-1 to TRBJ1-2; 7 bases fit TRBD1. The length of the CDR3 is 14 residues. Germline assignment: CDR1 MNHNS and CDR2 SASEGT. V shed 6 bases and J 0 bases; nucleotides not matched to a gene: 4. CDR3 loop: CASRPGQSNYGYTF. CDR3 sequence (DNA): TGTGCCAGCAGACCGGGACAGTCTAACTATGGCTACACCTTC.

The chain carries TRBV10-2 and TRBJ2-2; D gene ambiguous. Germline values: CDR1 WSHSY, CDR2 SAAADI. The CDR3 extends over 11 amino acids. V was shortened by 10 bases and J by 3 bases, with 6 bases between the two germline ends. CDR3 sequence reads: CATFYTGELFF. The DNA of the CDR3 is TGCGCCACCTTTTACACCGGGGAGCTGTTTTTT.

The CDR3 DNA reads TGTGCCAGCAGTTTTGGTAGAAAGCGCACCGGGGAGCTGTTTTTT. Translating gives CASSFGRKRTGELFF. V usage is TRBV28 and J usage is TRBJ2-2; D unclear. V lost 3 bases and J lost 4, with 12 bases in between. The CDR3 is made up of 15 amino acids. Per the germline V gene, CDR1 is MDHEN and CDR2 is SYDVKM.

The chain combines TRBV5-6 with TRBJ1-1, with 7 bases fitting TRBD1. V lost 4 bases to trimming and J lost 3 bases; unmatched junction nucleotides: 3. Germline CDR1 and CDR2: SGHDT and YYEEEE. The CDR3 length is 13 residues. As DNA, the CDR3 is TGTGCCAGCAGCCGAACAGGGGACACTGAAGCTTTCTTT. Encoded protein: CASSRTGDTEAFF.